Listed below are T cell receptor beta chains from one sample, sequenced in a study of T cells after yellow fever vaccination. TCRdb re-analysed the 5' RACE reads in MiXCR, keeping a single row per CDR3 protein. The sample yields about 220,000 distinct CDR3 sequences, 6.5% to 7.5% seen once. Source: CD4+ T cells sorted from PBMCs, taken on the day of the yellow fever booster vaccination. The receptors were sampled from a young man who received the YFV17D yellow fever vaccine. Each CDR3 is given with its conserved first and last residue. D genes are given only for firm matches. The listing skips clone size in some rows; elsewhere it reads once, few, many or a size class.

v_gene	j_gene	abundance	d_gene	CDR3nt	CDR3aa
TRBV29-1	TRBJ2-7	NA	NA	TGCAGCGTGGAGGGGGGTCCGGGCCTAACCCGGGAGCAGTACTTC	CSVEGGPGLTREQYF
TRBV4-3	TRBJ2-2	few	NA	TGCGCCAGCAGCCAACACGGGGAGCTGTTTTTT	CASSQHGELFF
TRBV12-3/TRBV12-4	TRBJ2-1	NA	TRBD2	TGTGCCAGCATCGGACTAGCGGGATCGAGCTCCTACAATGAGCAGTTCTTC	CASIGLAGSSSYNEQFF
TRBV5-1	TRBJ2-5	many	TRBD2	TGCGCCAGCAGCCCGATGGGGGGGATCCAAGAGACCCAGTACTTC	CASSPMGGIQETQYF
TRBV19	TRBJ2-5	few	NA	TGTGCCGCTGGGCAGGGAGAGACCCAGTACTTC	CAAGQGETQYF
TRBV19	TRBJ2-2	many	NA	TGTGCCAGTAGTTCTCCGGGGGAGGTCGGGGAGCTGTTTTTT	CASSSPGEVGELFF
TRBV7-2	TRBJ2-7	many	NA	TGTGCCAGCAGCCCGGGGCGGGGGCCGACCTACGAGCAGTACTTC	CASSPGRGPTYEQYF
TRBV29-1	TRBJ2-7	many	NA	TGCAGCGTTGGGGAGCCGGGGGAGCAGTACTTC	CSVGEPGEQYF
TRBV20-1	TRBJ1-5	NA	TRBD1	TGCAGTGCTGAGGGCCTACAGGGGGCGGGTAGCAATCAGCCCCAGCATTTT	CSAEGLQGAGSNQPQHF
TRBV3-1	TRBJ2-3	NA	NA	TGTGCCAGCAGCCAAGTATACAGCACAGATACGCAGTATTTT	CASSQVYSTDTQYF
TRBV24-1	TRBJ2-5	few	NA	TGTGCCACCAGTGATTTTTGGCAGGGAAAAGAGACCCAGTACTTC	CATSDFWQGKETQYF
TRBV12-3/TRBV12-4	TRBJ2-5	NA	TRBD2	TGTGCCAGCAGCCGCGGTAGCGGGATGGTCGAGACCCAGTACTTC	CASSRGSGMVETQYF
TRBV5-1	TRBJ2-1	many	TRBD2	TGCGCCAGCAGCTTAGGACTAGCGGGAAGGAATGAGCAGTTCTTC	CASSLGLAGRNEQFF
TRBV14	TRBJ2-6	NA	NA	TGTGCCAGCAGCCAAGCGGGGGTAGGGGCCAACGTCCTGACTTTC	CASSQAGVGANVLTF
TRBV5-6	TRBJ2-1	few	TRBD2	TGTGCCAGCAGCAAGAACACCGGGACTAGCGGGAGTAATGAGCAGTTCTTC	CASSKNTGTSGSNEQFF
TRBV29-1	TRBJ2-7	many	NA	TGCAGCGTTGAAGTCGGACTGCAAAGCACCTACGAGCAGTACTTC	CSVEVGLQSTYEQYF
TRBV12-3/TRBV12-4	TRBJ2-1	many	NA	TGTGCCAGCAGTTCGACCCTAGGGAATGAGCAGTTCTTC	CASSSTLGNEQFF
TRBV7-2	TRBJ2-3	few	NA	TGTGCCAGCAGCTTAGGACTGTCAGATACGCAGTATTTT	CASSLGLSDTQYF
TRBV29-1	TRBJ2-4	few	NA	TGCAGCGTTGAGGACCGACTAGCCAAAAACATTCAGTACTTC	CSVEDRLAKNIQYF
TRBV7-2	TRBJ2-1	many	TRBD2	TGTGCCAGCAGCTTAGGGCCCCTTCCGGGAGGGGAGTTCTTC	CASSLGPLPGGEFF
TRBV18	TRBJ2-2	few	NA	TGTGCCAGCTCACGACGACGGGACACCGGGGAGCTGTTTTTT	CASSRRRDTGELFF
TRBV18	TRBJ2-3	NA	NA	TGTGCCAGCTCACCACCGGGGAGCGTGGGCACAGATACGCAGTATTTT	CASSPPGSVGTDTQYF
TRBV25-1	TRBJ2-7	NA	TRBD1	TGTGCCAGCAGTGATTTAGGACAGGGCTGGGTCGAGCAGTACTTC	CASSDLGQGWVEQYF
TRBV5-6	TRBJ2-2	NA	TRBD2	TGTGCCAGCAGCTTCTTTACAGCGGGAGAGGATGAGGAGCTGTTTTTT	CASSFFTAGEDEELFF
TRBV7-2	TRBJ1-6	NA	TRBD1	TGTGCCAGCAGATTGAGGACAGGGGCTTATTCACCCCTCCACTTT	CASRLRTGAYSPLHF
TRBV7-9	TRBJ2-5	few	NA	TGTGCCAGCAGCTTACAGGGGAAAGAGACCCAGTACTTC	CASSLQGKETQYF
TRBV4-3	TRBJ1-4	NA	TRBD1	TGCGCCAGCAGCCAAGAAGTTGGTACGCGACAGGGGGAAAAACTGTTTTTT	CASSQEVGTRQGEKLFF
TRBV12-3/TRBV12-4	TRBJ2-5	few	NA	TGTGCCAGCAGTTGGGTAAGGGGCCTCCCACAAGAGACCCAGTACTTC	CASSWVRGLPQETQYF
TRBV18	TRBJ2-7	NA	NA	TGTGCCAGCTCACCAAGAGGGCGGGGACCTACCTACGAGCAGTACTTC	CASSPRGRGPTYEQYF